Shown below are 21 T cell receptor beta chains from a single sample sequenced in a study of blood T cells in healthy people across ages. Primed by a sample-barcoded 5' primer and a J-beta primer mix, a second PCR proceeded for about 6 to 11 cycles. TCRdb re-derived calls from the 5' RACE reads in MiXCR, one entry per CDR3 protein. The table has roughly 1.9 million distinct CDR3 sequences, around 40% seen once. The sample consisted of blood. These receptors were obtained from a human donor in good health.

This clonotype was found a few times. J is TRBJ1-2 and V is TRBV20-1; TRBD1 agrees at 9 bases. The length of the CDR3 is 11 residues. Losses at the gene ends were 5 bases for V and 8 bases for J; bases not matched to a gene: 3. CDR1 and CDR2 (germline): DFQATT, SNEGSKA (reference sequence). In DNA, the CDR3 is TGCAGTGCTTACAGGGGGCAGGGCTACACCTTC. This gives the protein CSAYRGQGYTF.

This chain joins TRBV4-1 and TRBJ2-7; tentatively, D is TRBD2 (5 bases). Between the trimmed V and J ends, which lost 0 bases and 4 bases, there was a span of 16 bases. This CDR3 region has 16 residues. Germline V gene lookup returns CDR1 MGHRA and CDR2 YSYEKL. CDR3 DNA sequence: TGCGCCAGCAGCCAAGAGAAGCGACAAGGACTTTACGAGCAGTACTTC. Its translation is CASSQEKRQGLYEQYF.

On this clonotype: Its ends do not fully match the called genes, so a read error is possible. The gene calls are TRBV7-8 and TRBJ2-5; tentative D call: TRBD2 (6 bases). Gene TRBJ2-7 matches the end of the DNA better, so the J call may be wrong. The CDR3 consists of 14 residues. Per the germline V gene, CDR1 is SGHVS and CDR2 is FQNEAQ. This CDR3 is CAGSLGYGGYEQYF. The CDR3 DNA reads TGTGCCGGCAGCTTAGGTTACGGGGGTTACGAGCAGTACTTC.

The rearrangement links TRBV28 to TRBJ2-3; tentative D call: TRBD1 (5 bases). CDR1 and CDR2 (germline): MDHEN, SYDVKM. Trimming cost V 8 bases and J 1 base, with 16 bases left between them. CDR3 size: 15 residues. The DNA for the CDR3 is TGTGCCAGCGGTGCTTCGGACATCCGCACAGATACGCAGTATTTT. Protein: CASGASDIRTDTQYF.

As to this clonotype: At one boundary the junction diverges from the germline segment, which might be a read error. CDR3 residues: CASGYSPSYEQYF. CDR3 in DNA: TGTGCCAGCGGTTATTCCCCCAGCTACGAGCAGTACTTC. The V gene is TRBV6-5, the J gene TRBJ2-7; D unclear. The CDR3 length is 13 residues. CDR1 and CDR2 (germline): MNHEY, SVGAGI.

The chain employs TRBV7-6 and TRBJ2-5; D is perhaps TRBD2 (5 bases). This CDR3 is 13 amino acids long. V dropped 5 bases and J dropped 1 base, with 8 bases sitting between them. Germline CDR1 is SGHVS and CDR2 is FNYEAQ. The CDR3 bases are TGTGCCAGCAGCATCCGGGGCCAAGAGACCCAGTACTTC. It encodes CASSIRGQETQYF.

The chain carries TRBV13 and TRBJ2-1; possibly TRBD1 for D (6 bases). CDR3 length: 16 residues. Trimming stripped 2 bases from V and 10 bases from J, with 21 bases between. Germline CDR1 PRHDT, CDR2 FYEKMQ (reference sequence). CDR3 protein: CASSLLPTGARGEQFF. CDR3 DNA sequence: TGTGCCAGCAGCTTACTCCCGACAGGCGCTCGTGGGGAGCAGTTCTTC.

This clonotype was seen only a few times. V usage is TRBV7-9 and J usage is TRBJ1-5, with D tentatively TRBD1 (5 bases). V lost 10 bases to trimming and J lost 0 bases, with 13 bases between them. This CDR3 contains 14 residues. Germline V gene lookup returns CDR1 SEHNR and CDR2 FQNEAQ (reference sequence). CDR3 sequence reads: CATQTVNSNQPQHF. In DNA, the CDR3 is TGTGCCACCCAGACAGTAAATAGCAATCAGCCCCAGCATTTT.

This clonotype showed up just a few times. The chain is built from TRBV5-1 and TRBJ1-1; tentative D call: TRBD1 (5 bases). Germline V gene sequence: CDR1 SGHRS, CDR2 YFSETQ. The CDR3 runs 16 residues. V was cut by 4 bases and J by 8 bases, with 24 bases left in between. This chain's CDR3 is CASSPRPTGERGEAFF. CDR3 nucleotide sequence: TGCGCCAGCAGCCCCAGGCCCACAGGAGAGAGGGGCGAAGCTTTCTTT.

The chain has TRBV20-1 and TRBJ2-4, with TRBD2 as a possible D gene (7 bases). CDR1 and CDR2 from the germline V gene are DFQATT and SNEGSKA (reference sequence). The CDR3 sequence is 14 residues long. Trimming took off 3 bases at V and 4 bases at J, with 13 bases between the two ends. The CDR3 spells CSARGGAVKNIQYF. The CDR3, as DNA: TGCAGTGCTAGGGGGGGGGCAGTGAAAAACATTCAGTACTTC.

This clonotype has only one observation. Its ends do not fully match the called genes, so a read error is possible. The chain is built from TRBV12-3 or TRBV12-4 and TRBJ2-7; D possibly uses TRBD1 or TRBD2 (5 bases each). There are 16 residues in the CDR3. This CDR3 is CANSFFIGTYAYEQYF. CDR3 DNA: TGTGCCAACAGTTTTTTTATAGGGACGTATGCCTACGAGCAGTACTTC.

V gene TRBV12-3 or TRBV12-4 combines with J gene TRBJ2-3, with 10 bases aligning to TRBD2. This CDR3 has 18 residues. The trim removed 5 bases at V and 2 bases at J, leaving 13 bases unmatched. CDR3: CASSLSKASGGLTDTQYF. As DNA, the CDR3 is TGTGCCAGCAGTCTCTCGAAGGCTAGCGGGGGCCTCACAGATACGCAGTATTTT.

This clonotype was counted only a few times. This chain connects TRBV10-3 to TRBJ2-1; 7 bases agree with TRBD2. This CDR3 is 15 amino acids long. With 4 bases clipped from V and 5 bases from J, the junction kept 8 bases outside the gene matches. Germline CDR1 ENHRY, CDR2 SYGVKD. The CDR3 nucleotides read TGTGCCATCAGTGTTAACGGGGGGACGCACAATGAGCAGTTCTTC. Translated, it gives CAISVNGGTHNEQFF.

The chain recombines TRBV28 with TRBJ2-7; 7 nucleotides line up with TRBD1. The CDR3 runs to 14 residues. Trimming removed 5 bases from V and 5 bases from J; junction bases left unmatched: 9. In germline, CDR1 is MDHEN, CDR2 SYDVKM. CDR3 residues: CASSPTGIFHEQYF. The CDR3, as DNA: TGTGCCAGCAGTCCGACAGGGATCTTCCACGAGCAGTACTTC.

The sample holds a few counts of this clonotype. This chain joins TRBV25-1 and TRBJ2-5; possibly TRBD1 for D (6 bases). CDR1 MGHDK and CDR2 SYGVNS come from the germline V gene. The length of the CDR3 is 13 residues. V gave up 1 base and J gave up 3 bases, with 6 bases separating them. CDR3: CASSEWTEETQYF. CDR3 bases: TGTGCCAGCAGTGAATGGACAGAAGAGACCCAGTACTTC. Full variable domain (remainder filled in from reference TRBV25-1 and TRBJ2-5): EADIYQTPRYLVIGTGKKITLECSQTMGHDKMYWYQQDPGMELHLIHYSYGVNSTEKGDLSSESTVSRIRTEHFPLTLESARPSHTSQYLCASSEWTEETQYFGPGTRLLVL.

The chain links TRBV12-3 or TRBV12-4 to TRBJ2-1, with 12 bases identical to TRBD2. This CDR3 is 14 amino acids long. V dropped 7 bases and J dropped 6; count of bases not matched to a gene: 4. CDR3 in DNA: TGTGCCAGCATCTCTAGCGGGGGGGCCAATGAGCAGTTCTTC. It specifies CASISSGGANEQFF.

This clonotype has only a few counts. The gene calls are TRBV11-2 and TRBJ1-5; D call uncertain. Germline V gene sequence: CDR1 SGHAT, CDR2 FQNNGV. V lost 2 bases to trimming and J lost 3 bases, with 5 bases between them. The CDR3 contains 13 residues. The CDR3 region is CASSLFDNQPQHF. DNA of the CDR3: TGTGCCAGCAGCTTATTCGACAATCAGCCCCAGCATTTT.

The chain combines TRBV5-1 with TRBJ1-1; maybe TRBD1 (5 bases). Germline values: CDR1 SGHRS, CDR2 YFSETQ. The length of the CDR3 is 15 residues. V was trimmed by 2 bases and J by 1 base, leaving 12 bases between them. CDR3 protein: CASSFLPGGNTEAFF. CDR3 DNA sequence: TGCGCCAGCAGCTTTCTCCCGGGGGGGAACACTGAAGCTTTCTTT.

This chain joins TRBV6-5 and TRBJ1-2; no clear D gene. The CDR3 has 15 amino acids. V was clipped by 4 bases and J by 5 bases, with 17 bases between them. The germline V gene encodes CDR1 MNHEY and CDR2 SVGAGI. The CDR3 sequence is CASSFGVHEPYGYTF. The CDR3 DNA reads TGTGCCAGCAGTTTCGGGGTTCACGAGCCTTATGGCTACACCTTC.

In its sample, this clonotype was seen a few times. An end of the junction does not agree with germline; a read error may underlie this. The V call is TRBV7-2, the J call TRBJ2-6; D is unclear. CDR1 and CDR2 from the germline V gene are SGHTA and FQGNSA. This CDR3 is built from 13 residues. CDR3 sequence: CANSFTGANVLTF. Written as DNA, the CDR3 is TGTGCCAACAGCTTCACTGGGGCCAACGTCCTGACTTTC. The whole variable domain, remainder taken from reference TRBV7-2 and TRBJ2-6, is GAGVSQSPSNKVTEKGKDVELRCDPISGHTALYWYRQSLGQGLEFLIYFQGNSAPDKSGLPSDRFSAERTGGSVSTLTIQRTQQEDSAVYLCANSFTGANVLTFGAGSRLTVL.

Concerning this clonotype itself: The germline gene is not matched at one end of the junction; a read error may be the cause. The chain uses TRBV4-3 and TRBJ2-7; TRBD1 might be the D (6 bases). The CDR3 is 16 residues long. Per the germline V gene, CDR1 is LGHNA and CDR2 is YSLEER. For the CDR3, the DNA is TGCGCCAGCAGCCAAGACGGCAGGGGATTCTCCTACAAGCAGTACTTC. Translated: CASSQDGRGFSYKQYF.